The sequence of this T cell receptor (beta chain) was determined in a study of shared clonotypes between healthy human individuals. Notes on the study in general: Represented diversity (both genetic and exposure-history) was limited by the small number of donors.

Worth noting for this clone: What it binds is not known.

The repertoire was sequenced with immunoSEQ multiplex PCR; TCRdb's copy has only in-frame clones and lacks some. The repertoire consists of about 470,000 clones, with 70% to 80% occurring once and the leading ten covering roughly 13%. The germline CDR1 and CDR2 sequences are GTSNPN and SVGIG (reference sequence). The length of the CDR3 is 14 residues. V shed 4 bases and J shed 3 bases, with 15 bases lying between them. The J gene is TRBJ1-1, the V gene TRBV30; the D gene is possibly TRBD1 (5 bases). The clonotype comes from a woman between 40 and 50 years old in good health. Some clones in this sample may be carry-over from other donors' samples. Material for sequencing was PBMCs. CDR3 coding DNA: TGTGCCTGGAAGAGACAGTGGGGAGACACTGAAGCTTTCTTT. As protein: CAWKRQWGDTEAFF.